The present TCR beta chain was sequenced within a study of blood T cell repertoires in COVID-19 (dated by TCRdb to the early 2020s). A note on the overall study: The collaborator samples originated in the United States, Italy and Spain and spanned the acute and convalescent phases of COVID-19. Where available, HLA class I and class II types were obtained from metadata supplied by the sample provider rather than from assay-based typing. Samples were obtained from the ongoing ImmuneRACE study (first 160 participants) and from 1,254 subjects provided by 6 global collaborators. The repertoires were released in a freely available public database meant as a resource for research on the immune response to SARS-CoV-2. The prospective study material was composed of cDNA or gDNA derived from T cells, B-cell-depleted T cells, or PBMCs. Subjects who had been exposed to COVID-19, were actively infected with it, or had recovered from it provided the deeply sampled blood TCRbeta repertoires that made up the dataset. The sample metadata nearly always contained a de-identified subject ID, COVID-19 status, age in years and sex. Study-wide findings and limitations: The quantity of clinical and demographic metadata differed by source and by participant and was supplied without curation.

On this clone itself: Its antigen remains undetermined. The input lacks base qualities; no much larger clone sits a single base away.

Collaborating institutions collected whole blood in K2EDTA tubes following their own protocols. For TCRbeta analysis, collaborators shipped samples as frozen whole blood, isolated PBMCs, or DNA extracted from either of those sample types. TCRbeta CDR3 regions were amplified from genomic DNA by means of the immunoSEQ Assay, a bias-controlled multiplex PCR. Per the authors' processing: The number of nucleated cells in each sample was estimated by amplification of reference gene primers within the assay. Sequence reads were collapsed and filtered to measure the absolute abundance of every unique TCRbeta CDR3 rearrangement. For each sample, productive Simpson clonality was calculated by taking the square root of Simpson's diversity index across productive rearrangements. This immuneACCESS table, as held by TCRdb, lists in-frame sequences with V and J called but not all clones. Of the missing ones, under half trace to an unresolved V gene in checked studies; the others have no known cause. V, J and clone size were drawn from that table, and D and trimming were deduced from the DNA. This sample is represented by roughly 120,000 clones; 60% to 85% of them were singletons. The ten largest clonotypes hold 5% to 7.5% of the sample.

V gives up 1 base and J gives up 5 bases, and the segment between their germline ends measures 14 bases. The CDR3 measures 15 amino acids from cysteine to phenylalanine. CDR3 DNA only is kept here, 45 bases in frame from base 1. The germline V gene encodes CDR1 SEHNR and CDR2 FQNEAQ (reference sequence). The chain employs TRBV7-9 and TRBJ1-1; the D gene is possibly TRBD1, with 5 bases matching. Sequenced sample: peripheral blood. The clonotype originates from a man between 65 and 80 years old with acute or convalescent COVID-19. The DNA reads TGTGCCAGCAGCTTAGACCCAGGGAGGTTTACTGAAGCTTTCTTT. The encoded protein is CASSLDPGRFTEAFF. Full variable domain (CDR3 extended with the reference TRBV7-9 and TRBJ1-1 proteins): DTGVSQNPRHKITKRGQNVTFRCDPISEHNRLYWYRQTLGQGPEFLTYFQNEAQLEKSRLLSDRFSAERPKGSFSTLEIQRTEQGDSAMYLCASSLDPGRFTEAFFGQGTRLTVV.